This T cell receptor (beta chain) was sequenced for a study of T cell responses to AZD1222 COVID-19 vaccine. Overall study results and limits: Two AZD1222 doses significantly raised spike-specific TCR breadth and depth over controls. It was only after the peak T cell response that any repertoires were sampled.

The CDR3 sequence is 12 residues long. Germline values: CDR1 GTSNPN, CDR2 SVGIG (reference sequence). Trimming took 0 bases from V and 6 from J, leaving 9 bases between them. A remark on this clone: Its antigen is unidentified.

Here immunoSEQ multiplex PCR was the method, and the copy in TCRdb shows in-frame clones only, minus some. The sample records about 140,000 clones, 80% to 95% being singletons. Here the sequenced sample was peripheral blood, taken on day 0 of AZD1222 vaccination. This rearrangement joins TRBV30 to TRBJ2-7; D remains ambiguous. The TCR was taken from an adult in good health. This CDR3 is CAWSVSSSEQYF. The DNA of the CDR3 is TGTGCCTGGAGTGTGTCGTCTAGCGAGCAGTACTTC.